The source of this T cell receptor (beta chain) is a study of blood T cell repertoires in COVID-19. The overall study: The origin of the acute and convalescent COVID-19 samples was the United States, Italy and Spain. Sources were T cells, B-cell-depleted T cells, or PBMCs; the material itself was cDNA or gDNA.

There are 11 residues in the CDR3. CDR1 is MGHRA and CDR2 is YSYEKL in the germline V gene. V lost 0 bases, J lost 10 bases, and 4 bases lay in between. Source study methods: Reference gene primer amplification yielded estimated nucleated cell counts. The assay was immunoSEQ multiplex PCR, and TCRdb's table has in-frame clones only and misses some. V, J and clone size were drawn from that table, and D and trimming were deduced from the DNA. The table includes about 140,000 clones, roughly 86% detected once. What was sequenced was peripheral blood. The TCR comes from a man aged 45-65 years with active or convalescent COVID-19. The genes are TRBV4-1 and TRBJ2-1; D is undetermined. CDR3 sequence reads: CASSQDREQFF. The CDR3 nucleotides read TGCGCCAGCAGCCAAGATCGGGAGCAGTTCTTC.